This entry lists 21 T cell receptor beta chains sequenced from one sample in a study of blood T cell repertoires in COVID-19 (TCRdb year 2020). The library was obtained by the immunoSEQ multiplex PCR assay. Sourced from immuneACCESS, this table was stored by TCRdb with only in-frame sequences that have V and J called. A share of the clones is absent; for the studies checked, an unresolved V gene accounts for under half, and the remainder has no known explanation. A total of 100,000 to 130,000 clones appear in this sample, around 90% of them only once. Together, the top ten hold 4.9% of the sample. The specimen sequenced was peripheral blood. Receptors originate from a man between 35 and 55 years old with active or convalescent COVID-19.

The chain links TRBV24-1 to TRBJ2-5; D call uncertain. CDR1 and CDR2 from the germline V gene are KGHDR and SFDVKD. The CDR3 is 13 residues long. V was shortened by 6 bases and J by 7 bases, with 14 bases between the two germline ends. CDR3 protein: CATSSQAPGTQYF. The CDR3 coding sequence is TGTGCCACCAGTAGCCAGGCACCAGGGACCCAGTACTTC.

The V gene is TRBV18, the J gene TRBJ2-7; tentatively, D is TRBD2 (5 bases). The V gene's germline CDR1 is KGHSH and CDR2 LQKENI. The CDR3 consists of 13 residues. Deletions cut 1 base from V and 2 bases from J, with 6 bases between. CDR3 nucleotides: TGTGCCAGCTCACCACGAGGGCCCTACGAGCAGTACTTC. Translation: CASSPRGPYEQYF.

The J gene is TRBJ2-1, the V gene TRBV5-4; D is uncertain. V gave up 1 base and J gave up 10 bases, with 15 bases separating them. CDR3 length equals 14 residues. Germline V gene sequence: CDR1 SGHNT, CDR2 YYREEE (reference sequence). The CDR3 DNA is TGTGCCAGCAGCTTGACAGCTACCAATGTAGAGCAGTTCTTC. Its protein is CASSLTATNVEQFF.

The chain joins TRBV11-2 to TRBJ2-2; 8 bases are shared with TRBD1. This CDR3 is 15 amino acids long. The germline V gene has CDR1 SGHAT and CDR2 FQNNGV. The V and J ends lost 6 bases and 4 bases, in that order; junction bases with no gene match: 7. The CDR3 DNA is TGTGCCAGCAGGCAACCAGGGGGCATCACCGGGGAGCTGTTTTTT. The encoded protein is CASRQPGGITGELFF.

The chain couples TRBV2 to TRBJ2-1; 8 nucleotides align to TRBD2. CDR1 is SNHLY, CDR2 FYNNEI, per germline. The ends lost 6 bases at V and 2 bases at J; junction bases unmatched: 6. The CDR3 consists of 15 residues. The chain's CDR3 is CASRLPGLAYNEQFF. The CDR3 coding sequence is TGTGCCAGCAGGCTACCGGGACTAGCCTACAATGAGCAGTTCTTC. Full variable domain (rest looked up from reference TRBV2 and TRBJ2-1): EPEVTQTPSHQVTQMGQEVILRCVPISNHLYFYWYRQILGQKVEFLVSFYNNEISEKSEIFDDQFSVERPDGSNFTLKIRSTKLEDSAMYFCASRLPGLAYNEQFFGPGTRLTVL.

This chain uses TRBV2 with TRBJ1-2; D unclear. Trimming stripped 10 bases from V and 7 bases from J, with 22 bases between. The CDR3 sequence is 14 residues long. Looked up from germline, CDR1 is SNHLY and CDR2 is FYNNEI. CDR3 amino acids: CATRRGWEVGGYTF. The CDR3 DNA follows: TGTGCCACCCGGAGAGGCTGGGAGGTTGGTGGCTACACCTTC.

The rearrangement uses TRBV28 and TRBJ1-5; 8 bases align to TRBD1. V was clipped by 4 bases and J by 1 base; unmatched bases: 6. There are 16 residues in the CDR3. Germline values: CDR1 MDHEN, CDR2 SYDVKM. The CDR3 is CASSSHNRGSNQPQHF. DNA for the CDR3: TGTGCCAGCAGTTCCCACAACAGGGGGAGCAATCAGCCCCAGCATTTT. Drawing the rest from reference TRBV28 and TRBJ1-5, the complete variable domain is DVKVTQSSRYLVKRTGEKVFLECVQDMDHENMFWYRQDPGLGLRLIYFSYDVKMKEKGDIPEGYSVSREKKERFSLILESASTNQTSMYLCASSSHNRGSNQPQHFGDGTRLSIL.

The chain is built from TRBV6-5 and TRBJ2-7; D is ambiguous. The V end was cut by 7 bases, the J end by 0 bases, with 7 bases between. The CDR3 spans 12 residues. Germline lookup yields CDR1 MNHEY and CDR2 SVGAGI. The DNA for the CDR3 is TGTGCCAGCACGTCGAGCTCCTACGAGCAGTACTTC. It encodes CASTSSSYEQYF.

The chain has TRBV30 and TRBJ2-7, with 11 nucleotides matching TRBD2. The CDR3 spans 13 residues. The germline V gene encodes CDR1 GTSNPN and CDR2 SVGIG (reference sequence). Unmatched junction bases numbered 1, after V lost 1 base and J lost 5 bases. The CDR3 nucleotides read TGTGCCTGGAGTGGACTAGCGGGACACGAGCAGTACTTC. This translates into CAWSGLAGHEQYF.

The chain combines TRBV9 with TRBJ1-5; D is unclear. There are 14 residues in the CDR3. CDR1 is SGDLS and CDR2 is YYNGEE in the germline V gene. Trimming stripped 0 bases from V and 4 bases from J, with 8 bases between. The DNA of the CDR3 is TGTGCCAGCAGCGTAGGTAGCAGTAATCAGCCCCAGCATTTT. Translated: CASSVGSSNQPQHF.

CDR3 DNA sequence: TGTGCCAGCAGCAACCAAAGGACAGGACATCAGCCCCAGCATTTT. Translated, it gives CASSNQRTGHQPQHF. The rearrangement uses TRBV21-1 and TRBJ1-5; the D call of TRBD1 is as the table states it, not checked on the DNA. TRBV21-1 is assigned pseudogene status. The CDR3 runs to 15 residues.

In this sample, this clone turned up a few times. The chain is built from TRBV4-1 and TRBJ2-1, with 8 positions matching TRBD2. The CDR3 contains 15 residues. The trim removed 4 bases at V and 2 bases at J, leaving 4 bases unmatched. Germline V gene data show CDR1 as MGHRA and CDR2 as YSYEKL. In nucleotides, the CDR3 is TGCGCCAGCAGCCCGAGCGGGAGCGCCTACAATGAGCAGTTCTTC. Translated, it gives CASSPSGSAYNEQFF.

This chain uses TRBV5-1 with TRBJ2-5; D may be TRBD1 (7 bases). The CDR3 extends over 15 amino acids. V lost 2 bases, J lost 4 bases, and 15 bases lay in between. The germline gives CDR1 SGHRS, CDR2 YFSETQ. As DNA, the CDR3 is TGCGCCAGCAGCTTACAACAGGGGAGGTCAGAGACCCAGTACTTC. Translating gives CASSLQQGRSETQYF.

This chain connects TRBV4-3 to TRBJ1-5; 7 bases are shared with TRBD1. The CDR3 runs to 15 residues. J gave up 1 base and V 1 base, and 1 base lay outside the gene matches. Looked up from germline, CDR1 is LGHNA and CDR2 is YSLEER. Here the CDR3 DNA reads TGCGCCAGCAGCCAAGCGACAGGGAGCAATCAGCCCCAGCATTTT. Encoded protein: CASSQATGSNQPQHF.

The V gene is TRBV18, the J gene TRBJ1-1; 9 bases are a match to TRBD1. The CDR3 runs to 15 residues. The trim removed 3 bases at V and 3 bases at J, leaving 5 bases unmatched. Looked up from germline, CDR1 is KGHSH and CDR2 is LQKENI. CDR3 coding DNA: TGTGCCAGCTCACCGGGACAGGGAACGTACACTGAAGCTTTCTTT. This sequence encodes CASSPGQGTYTEAFF.

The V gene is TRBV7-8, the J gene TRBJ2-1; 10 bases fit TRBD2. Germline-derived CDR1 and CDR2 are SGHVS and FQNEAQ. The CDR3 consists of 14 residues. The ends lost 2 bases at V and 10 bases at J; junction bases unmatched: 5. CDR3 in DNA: TGTGCCAGCAGCTTAACTAGCGGGGTGAGGGAGCAGTTCTTC. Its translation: CASSLTSGVREQFF.

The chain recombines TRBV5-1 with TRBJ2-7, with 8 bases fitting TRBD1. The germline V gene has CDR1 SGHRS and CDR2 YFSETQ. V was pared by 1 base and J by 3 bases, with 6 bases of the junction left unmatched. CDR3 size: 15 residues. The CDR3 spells CASSLQQGVDYEQYF. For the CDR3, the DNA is TGCGCCAGCAGCTTGCAACAGGGGGTTGACTACGAGCAGTACTTC.

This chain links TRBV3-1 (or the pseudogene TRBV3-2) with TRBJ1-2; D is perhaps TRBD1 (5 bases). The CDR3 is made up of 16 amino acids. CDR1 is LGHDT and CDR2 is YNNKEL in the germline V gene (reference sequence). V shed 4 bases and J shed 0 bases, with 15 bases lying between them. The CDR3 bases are TGTGCCAGCAGCCTCAAGTTGGCAGGGACTAACTATGGCTACACCTTC. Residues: CASSLKLAGTNYGYTF.

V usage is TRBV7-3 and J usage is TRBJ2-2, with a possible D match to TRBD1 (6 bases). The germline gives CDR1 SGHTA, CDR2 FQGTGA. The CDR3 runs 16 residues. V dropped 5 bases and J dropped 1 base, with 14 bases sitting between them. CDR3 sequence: CASSPLMTGNTGELFF. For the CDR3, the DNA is TGTGCCAGCAGCCCGTTGATGACAGGGAACACCGGGGAGCTGTTTTTT. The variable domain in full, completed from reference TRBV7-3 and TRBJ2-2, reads GAGVSQTPSNKVTEKGKYVELRCDPISGHTALYWYRQSLGQGPEFLIYFQGTGAADDSGLPNDRFFAVRPEGSVSTLKIQRTERGDSAVYLCASSPLMTGNTGELFFGEGSRLTVL.

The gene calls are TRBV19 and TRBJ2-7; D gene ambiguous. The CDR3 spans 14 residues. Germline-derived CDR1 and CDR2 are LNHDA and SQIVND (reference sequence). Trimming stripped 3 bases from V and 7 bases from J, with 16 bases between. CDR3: CASSIGQALGEQYF. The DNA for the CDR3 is TGTGCCAGTAGTATTGGCCAGGCCTTAGGAGAGCAGTACTTC.

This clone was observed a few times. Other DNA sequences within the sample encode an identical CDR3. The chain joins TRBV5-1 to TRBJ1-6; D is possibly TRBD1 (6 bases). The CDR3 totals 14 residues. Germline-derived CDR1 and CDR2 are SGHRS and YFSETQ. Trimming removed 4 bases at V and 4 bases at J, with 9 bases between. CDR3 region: CASSPGQYNSPLHF. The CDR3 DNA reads TGCGCCAGCAGCCCCGGACAGTATAATTCACCCCTCCACTTT.